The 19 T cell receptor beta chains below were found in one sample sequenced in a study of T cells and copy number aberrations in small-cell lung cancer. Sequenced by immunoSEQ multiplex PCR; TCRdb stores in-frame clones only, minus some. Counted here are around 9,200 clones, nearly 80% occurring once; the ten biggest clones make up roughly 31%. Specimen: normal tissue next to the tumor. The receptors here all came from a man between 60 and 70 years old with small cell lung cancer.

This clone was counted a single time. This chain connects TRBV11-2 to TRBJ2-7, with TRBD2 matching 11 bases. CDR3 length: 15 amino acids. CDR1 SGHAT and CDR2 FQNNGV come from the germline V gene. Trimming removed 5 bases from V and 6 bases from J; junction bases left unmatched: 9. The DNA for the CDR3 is TGTGCCAGCAGCCCACTAGCGGGAGCACCCGCCGAGCAGTACTTC. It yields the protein CASSPLAGAPAEQYF.

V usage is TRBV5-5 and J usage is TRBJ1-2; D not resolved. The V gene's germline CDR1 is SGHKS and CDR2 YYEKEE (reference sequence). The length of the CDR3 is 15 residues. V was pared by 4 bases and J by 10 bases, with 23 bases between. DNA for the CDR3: TGTGCCAGCAGCGCCGAAGTTACACCCCCCCCACACTACACCTTC. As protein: CASSAEVTPPPHYTF.

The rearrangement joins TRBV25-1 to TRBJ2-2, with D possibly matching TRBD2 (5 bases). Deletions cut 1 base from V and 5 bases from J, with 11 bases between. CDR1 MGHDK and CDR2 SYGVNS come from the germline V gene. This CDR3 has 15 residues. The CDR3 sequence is CASSESEGRTGELFF. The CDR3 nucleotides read TGTGCCAGCAGTGAATCGGAAGGGAGAACCGGGGAGCTGTTTTTT.

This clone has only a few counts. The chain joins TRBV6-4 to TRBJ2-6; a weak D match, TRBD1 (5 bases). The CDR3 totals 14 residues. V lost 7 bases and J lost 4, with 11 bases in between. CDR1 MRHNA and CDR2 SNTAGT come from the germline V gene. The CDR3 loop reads CASKAGPGANVLTF. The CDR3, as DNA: TGTGCCAGCAAAGCAGGGCCCGGGGCCAACGTCCTGACTTTC.

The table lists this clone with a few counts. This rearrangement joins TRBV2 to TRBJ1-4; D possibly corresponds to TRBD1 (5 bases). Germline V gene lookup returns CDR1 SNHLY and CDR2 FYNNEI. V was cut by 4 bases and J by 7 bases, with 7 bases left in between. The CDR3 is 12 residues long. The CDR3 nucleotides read TGTGCCAGCAGTGGCGGGGCTGAAAAACTGTTTTTT. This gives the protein CASSGGAEKLFF.

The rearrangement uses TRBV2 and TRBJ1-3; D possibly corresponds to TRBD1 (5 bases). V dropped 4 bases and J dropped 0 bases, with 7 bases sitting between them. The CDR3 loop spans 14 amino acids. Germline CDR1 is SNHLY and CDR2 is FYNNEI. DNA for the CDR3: TGTGCCAGCAGTGTCGGGGCCTCTGGAAACACCATATATTTT. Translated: CASSVGASGNTIYF.

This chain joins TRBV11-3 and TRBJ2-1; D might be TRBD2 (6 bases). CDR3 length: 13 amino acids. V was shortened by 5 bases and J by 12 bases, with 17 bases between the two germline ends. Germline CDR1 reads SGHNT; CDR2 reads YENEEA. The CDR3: CASSALREPGQFF. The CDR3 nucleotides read TGTGCCAGCAGCGCACTCCGGGAGCCAGGGCAGTTCTTC. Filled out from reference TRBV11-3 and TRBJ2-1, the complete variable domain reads EAGVVQSPRYKIIEKKQPVAFWCNPISGHNTLYWYLQNLGQGPELLIRYENEEAVDDSQLPKDRFSAERLKGVDSTLKIQPAELGDSAVYLCASSALREPGQFFGPGTRLTVL.

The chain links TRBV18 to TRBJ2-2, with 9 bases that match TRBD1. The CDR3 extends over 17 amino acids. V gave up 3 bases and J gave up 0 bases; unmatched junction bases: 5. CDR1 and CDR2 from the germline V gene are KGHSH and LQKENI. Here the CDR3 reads CASSPQGQGPNTGELFF. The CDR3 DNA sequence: TGTGCCAGCTCACCCCAAGGACAGGGGCCGAACACCGGGGAGCTGTTTTTT.

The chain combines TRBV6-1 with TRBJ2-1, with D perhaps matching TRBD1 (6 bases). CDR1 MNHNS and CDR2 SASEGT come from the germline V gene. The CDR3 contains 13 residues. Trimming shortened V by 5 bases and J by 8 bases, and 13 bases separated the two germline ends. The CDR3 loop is CASSRTQGYEQFF. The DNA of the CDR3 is TGTGCCAGCAGTCGCACACAGGGCTATGAGCAGTTCTTC.

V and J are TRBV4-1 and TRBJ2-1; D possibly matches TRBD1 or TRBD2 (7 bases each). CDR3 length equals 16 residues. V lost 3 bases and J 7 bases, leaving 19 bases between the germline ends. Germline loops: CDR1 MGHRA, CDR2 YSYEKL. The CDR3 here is CASSQGQGGVLNEQFF. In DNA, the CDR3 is TGCGCCAGCAGCCAGGGTCAGGGGGGGGTACTGAATGAGCAGTTCTTC.

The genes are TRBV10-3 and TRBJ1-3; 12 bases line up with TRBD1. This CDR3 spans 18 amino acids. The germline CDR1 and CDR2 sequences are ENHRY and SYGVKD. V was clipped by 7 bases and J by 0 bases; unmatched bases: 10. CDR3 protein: CAINPGQGAPHSGNTIYF. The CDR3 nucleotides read TGTGCCATCAACCCGGGACAGGGGGCGCCTCACTCTGGAAACACCATATATTTT.

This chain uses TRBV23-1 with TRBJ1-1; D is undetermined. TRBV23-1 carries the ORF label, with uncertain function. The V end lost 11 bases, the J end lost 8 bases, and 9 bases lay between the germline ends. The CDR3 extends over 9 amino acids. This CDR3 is CARAKEAFF. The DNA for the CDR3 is TGCGCCCGGGCAAAAGAAGCTTTCTTT.

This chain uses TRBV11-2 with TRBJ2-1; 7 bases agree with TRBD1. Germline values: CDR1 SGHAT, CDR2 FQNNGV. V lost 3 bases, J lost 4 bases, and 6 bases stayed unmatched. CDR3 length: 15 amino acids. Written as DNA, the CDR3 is TGTGCCAGCAGCTTCGATGGGACAGTATACAATGAGCAGTTCTTC. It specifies CASSFDGTVYNEQFF.

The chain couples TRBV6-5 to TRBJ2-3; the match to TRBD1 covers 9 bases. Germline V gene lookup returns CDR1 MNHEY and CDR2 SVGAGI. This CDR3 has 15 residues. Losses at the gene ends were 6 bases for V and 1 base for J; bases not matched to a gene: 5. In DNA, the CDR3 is TGTGCCAGCAGAATTACAGGGGGCCGCACAGATACGCAGTATTTT. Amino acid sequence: CASRITGGRTDTQYF.

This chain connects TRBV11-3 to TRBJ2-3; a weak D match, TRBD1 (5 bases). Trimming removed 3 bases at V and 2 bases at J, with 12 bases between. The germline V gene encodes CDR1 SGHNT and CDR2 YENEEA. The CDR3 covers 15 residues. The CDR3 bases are TGTGCCAGCAGCTTGGGGCTGGACGCCACAGATACGCAGTATTTT. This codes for CASSLGLDATDTQYF.

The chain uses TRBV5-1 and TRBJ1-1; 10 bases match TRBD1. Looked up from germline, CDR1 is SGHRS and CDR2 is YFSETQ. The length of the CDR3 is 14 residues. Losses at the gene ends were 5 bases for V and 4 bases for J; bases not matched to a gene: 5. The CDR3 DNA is TGCGCCAGCAGGTCCGGGACAGGGGTCACTGAAGCTTTCTTT. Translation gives CASRSGTGVTEAFF.

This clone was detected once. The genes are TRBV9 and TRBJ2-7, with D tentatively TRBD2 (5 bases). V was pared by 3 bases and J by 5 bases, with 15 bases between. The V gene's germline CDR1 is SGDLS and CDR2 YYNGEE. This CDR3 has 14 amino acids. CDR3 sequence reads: CASSGGAGYHEQYF. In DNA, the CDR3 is TGTGCCAGCAGCGGGGGAGCAGGTTACCACGAGCAGTACTTC.

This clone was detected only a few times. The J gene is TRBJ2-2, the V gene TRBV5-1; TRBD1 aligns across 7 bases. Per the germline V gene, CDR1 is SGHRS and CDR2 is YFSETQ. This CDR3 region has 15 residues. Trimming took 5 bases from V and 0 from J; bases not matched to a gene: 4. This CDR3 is CASRAGTANTGELFF. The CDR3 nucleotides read TGCGCCAGCAGGGCCGGGACAGCGAACACCGGGGAGCTGTTTTTT. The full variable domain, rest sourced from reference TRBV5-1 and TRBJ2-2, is KAGVTQTPRYLIKTRGQQVTLSCSPISGHRSVSWYQQTPGQGLQFLFEYFSETQRNKGNFPGRFSGRQFSNSRSEMNVSTLELGDSALYLCASRAGTANTGELFFGEGSRLTVL.

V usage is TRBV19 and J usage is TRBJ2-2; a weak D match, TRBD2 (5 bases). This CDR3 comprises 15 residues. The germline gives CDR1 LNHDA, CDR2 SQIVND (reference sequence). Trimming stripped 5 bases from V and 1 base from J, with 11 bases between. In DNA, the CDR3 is TGTGCCAGTAGTCCCGGACTGCAGAACACCGGGGAGCTGTTTTTT. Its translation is CASSPGLQNTGELFF.